The clone carrying this T cell receptor (beta chain) was observed a few times. What it binds is not known. The germline gene is not matched at one end of the junction; a read error may be the cause. TCR beta CDR3 region amplification was performed from RNA transcripts. TCR CDR3 underwent first-round RT-PCR with the HTBI primer set. TCRdb reprocessed the multiplex PCR reads with MiXCR, giving one entry per CDR3 protein. The sample yields approximately 560,000 distinct CDR3 sequences, under 60% seen once. Per germline, CDR1 ENHRY and CDR2 SYGVKD. The CDR3 sequence is 14 residues long. The data derive from a study of T cells in Graves' hyperthyroidism and ophthalmopathy. Study results and caveats: Stable hyperthyroidism was separated from ophthalmopathy by a model based on 13 V-J features.

This TCR was sampled from a young woman with Graves' hyperthyroidism. The chain joins TRBV10-3 to TRBJ1-4; TRBD1 matches at 10 bases. Sequencing was carried out using peripheral blood or thyroid tissue (not recorded which). The CDR3 spells CASSGTGAREKLFF. CDR3 DNA: TGTGCCAGCAGTGGGACAGGGGCAAGGGAAAAACTGTTTTTT.